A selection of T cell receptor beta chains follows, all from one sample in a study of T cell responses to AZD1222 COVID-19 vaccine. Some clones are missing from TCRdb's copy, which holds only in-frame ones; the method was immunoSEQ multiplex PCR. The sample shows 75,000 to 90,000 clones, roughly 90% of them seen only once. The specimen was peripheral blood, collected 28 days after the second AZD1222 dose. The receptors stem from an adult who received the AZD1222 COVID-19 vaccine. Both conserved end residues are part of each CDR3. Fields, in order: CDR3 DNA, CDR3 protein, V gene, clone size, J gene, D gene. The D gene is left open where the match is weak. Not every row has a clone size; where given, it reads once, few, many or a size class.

cdr3_nt: TGCGCCACCCTACAGGGATTTAATAACATTCAGTACTTC
cdr3_aa: CATLQGFNNIQYF
v_call: TRBV23-1
clone_size: .
j_call: TRBJ2-4
d_call: .

cdr3_nt: TGTGCCAGCAAAAAGCGGGAGGGTCGAAATGAGCAGTTCTTC
cdr3_aa: CASKKREGRNEQFF
v_call: TRBV7-9
clone_size: .
j_call: TRBJ2-1
d_call: TRBD2

cdr3_nt: TGTGCCTGGAGGACGGGAGTAGGGTTAGCCGGGGAGCTGTTTTTT
cdr3_aa: CAWRTGVGLAGELFF
v_call: TRBV30
clone_size: .
j_call: TRBJ2-2
d_call: .

cdr3_nt: TGTGCCAGTAAGACAGGGACGGATAATCAGCCCCAGCATTTT
cdr3_aa: CASKTGTDNQPQHF
v_call: TRBV19
clone_size: .
j_call: TRBJ1-5
d_call: TRBD1

cdr3_nt: TGTGCCAGCAGCCTTAAACAGGGGGCGTACACTGAAGCTTTCTTT
cdr3_aa: CASSLKQGAYTEAFF
v_call: TRBV5-4
clone_size: .
j_call: TRBJ1-1
d_call: TRBD1

cdr3_nt: TGTGCCAGCAGTTTATTCTCTGGAAACACCATATATTTT
cdr3_aa: CASSLFSGNTIYF
v_call: TRBV27
clone_size: .
j_call: TRBJ1-3
d_call: .

cdr3_nt: TGTGCCACCAGTGATACGGCACAGAATCAGCCCCAGCATTTT
cdr3_aa: CATSDTAQNQPQHF
v_call: TRBV24-1
clone_size: .
j_call: TRBJ1-5
d_call: .

cdr3_nt: TGTGCCAGCAGCGTAGTTCAGGTCGGGGCATTAGGCTACACCTTC
cdr3_aa: CASSVVQVGALGYTF
v_call: TRBV9
clone_size: once
j_call: TRBJ1-2
d_call: .

cdr3_nt: TGTGCCAGCATTGGCCGGTTGTTCCGGGAAAGGGAGTCCTACGAGCAGTACTTC
cdr3_aa: CASIGRLFRERESYEQYF
v_call: TRBV2
clone_size: .
j_call: TRBJ2-7
d_call: .

cdr3_nt: TGTGCCAGCAGCCCCCGTAGCGGGTCGAACACCGGGGAGCTGTTTTTT
cdr3_aa: CASSPRSGSNTGELFF
v_call: TRBV5-4
clone_size: .
j_call: TRBJ2-2
d_call: TRBD2

cdr3_nt: TGCGCCAGCAGCCAAGTCCCCTCCCGGGAGCTGTTTTTT
cdr3_aa: CASSQVPSRELFF
v_call: TRBV4-3
clone_size: .
j_call: TRBJ2-2
d_call: .

cdr3_nt: TGCGCCAGCAGACTTACCCTTGGGAAATCCTACAATGAGCAGTTCTTC
cdr3_aa: CASRLTLGKSYNEQFF
v_call: TRBV5-1
clone_size: .
j_call: TRBJ2-1
d_call: .

cdr3_nt: TGTGCCAGCAGCTTAGTTGGCAGGGGGTCCACTGAAGCTTTCTTT
cdr3_aa: CASSLVGRGSTEAFF
v_call: TRBV7-8
clone_size: .
j_call: TRBJ1-1
d_call: TRBD1

cdr3_nt: TGTGCCAGCAGCCAGGGGGCAGGGAGAATTGAAGCTTTCTTT
cdr3_aa: CASSQGAGRIEAFF
v_call: TRBV7-8
clone_size: .
j_call: TRBJ1-1
d_call: TRBD1

cdr3_nt: TGTGCCAGCAGTTTAGGGGGGTTTACTGAAGCTTTCTTT
cdr3_aa: CASSLGGFTEAFF
v_call: TRBV12-3/TRBV12-4
clone_size: .
j_call: TRBJ1-1
d_call: .

cdr3_nt: TGTGCCAGCAGTCCCCAGGCCCCGATCTCTGGAAACACCATATATTTT
cdr3_aa: CASSPQAPISGNTIYF
v_call: TRBV27
clone_size: .
j_call: TRBJ1-3
d_call: .

cdr3_nt: TGTGCCAGCAGTAGACAGGGCTATCAGCCCCAGCATTTT
cdr3_aa: CASSRQGYQPQHF
v_call: TRBV6-5
clone_size: .
j_call: TRBJ1-5
d_call: TRBD1

cdr3_nt: TGTGCCGGTTGGATTGACACTGAAGCTTTCTTT
cdr3_aa: CAGWIDTEAFF
v_call: TRBV12-5
clone_size: .
j_call: TRBJ1-1
d_call: .